Following are 9 T cell receptor beta chains from one sample sequenced in a study of cytomegalovirus exposure and HLA in healthy donors. Amplification used 60 Vbeta primers and 13 Jbeta primers. TCRdb's copy holds only in-frame clones and misses some; the assay was immunoSEQ multiplex PCR. The sample holds approximately 190,000 clones, approximately 81% seen once. Material: PBMCs. Receptor source: a woman between 18 and 29 years old in good health and CMV-seropositive.

The V gene is TRBV9, the J gene TRBJ2-1; possible D gene TRBD2, 6 bases. This CDR3 contains 15 residues. Germline values: CDR1 SGDLS, CDR2 YYNGEE. V lost 4 bases and J lost 2, with 13 bases in between. This CDR3 reads CASSPRDSTYNEQFF. CDR3 bases: TGTGCCAGCAGCCCTCGGGACTCGACCTACAATGAGCAGTTCTTC.

This clone has a handful of counts. This sequence joins TRBV30 and TRBJ2-6; no reliable D call. Trimming pared 1 base from V and 3 bases from J, leaving 7 bases between. The CDR3 is 14 amino acids. Germline V CDR1 and CDR2: GTSNPN, SVGIG (reference sequence). DNA of the CDR3: TGTGCCTGGAGTGGTTCTCTTGGGGCCAACGTCCTGACTTTC. This gives the protein CAWSGSLGANVLTF.

The chain has TRBV30 and TRBJ2-3; 12 bases align to TRBD2. Germline V CDR1 and CDR2: GTSNPN, SVGIG (reference sequence). The CDR3 runs 15 residues. V lost 7 bases and J lost 2; bases outside the gene matches: 7. The CDR3 sequence is CALGTSGHYTDTQYF. The CDR3, as DNA: TGTGCCTTGGGGACTAGCGGGCATTACACAGATACGCAGTATTTT.

The chain carries TRBV2 and TRBJ1-2, with 9 bases identical to TRBD1. The CDR3 has 15 amino acids. Germline loops: CDR1 SNHLY, CDR2 FYNNEI. V shed 6 bases and J 3 bases; nucleotides not matched to a gene: 8. CDR3 residues: CASRESQGAYYGYTF. The CDR3 bases are TGTGCCAGCAGAGAATCACAGGGGGCCTACTATGGCTACACCTTC.

In this sample, this clone turned up a few times. The V and J genes are TRBV7-9 and TRBJ1-2; 11 bases fit TRBD1. Germline V lookup: CDR1 SEHNR, CDR2 FQNEAQ (reference sequence). Trimming at V came to 4 bases and at J to 4 bases, leaving 5 bases not matched to a gene. This CDR3 has 15 residues. The CDR3 nucleotides are TGTGCCAGCAGCTCCGGGGGGACAGGGGGCTATGGCTACACCTTC. Translated: CASSSGGTGGYGYTF.

The rearrangement uses TRBV7-3 and TRBJ2-7; possibly TRBD2 for D (5 bases). CDR1 is SGHTA, CDR2 FQGTGA, per germline. V lost 4 bases and J lost 2, with 18 bases in between. The CDR3 runs 16 residues. The CDR3 spells CASSYTTGKEAYEQYF. CDR3 bases: TGTGCCAGCAGCTACACGACCGGAAAGGAGGCCTACGAGCAGTACTTC.

This chain connects TRBV6-5 to TRBJ1-6; 7 bases map to TRBD1. Germline V gives CDR1 MNHEY, CDR2 SVGAGI. CDR3 length equals 15 residues. The V and J ends lost 2 bases and 6 bases, in that order; junction bases with no gene match: 4. In nucleotides, the CDR3 is TGTGCCAGCAGTTACATGACAGGGAGTAATTCACCCCTCCACTTT. This gives the protein CASSYMTGSNSPLHF.

The chain carries TRBV29-1 and TRBJ2-1; TRBD2 matches 10 bases. The germline V gene has CDR1 SQVTM and CDR2 ANQGSEA. Trimming cost V 0 bases and J 6 bases; bases outside gene matches: 8. The CDR3 runs to 16 residues. The CDR3 nucleotides are TGCAGCGTTGAAGATAGTAGCGGGGGGTGGGGCAATGAGCAGTTCTTC. It yields the protein CSVEDSSGGWGNEQFF.

This chain links TRBV7-2 with TRBJ1-6; D perhaps matches TRBD1 (6 bases). The CDR3 extends over 13 amino acids. Trimming pared 5 bases from V and 7 bases from J, leaving 9 bases between. Germline assignment: CDR1 SGHTA and CDR2 FQGNSA. The CDR3 nucleotides read TGTGCCAGCAGCAACACAGGGAATTCACCCCTCCACTTT. Amino acids: CASSNTGNSPLHF.